Shown below are 16 T cell receptor beta chains from a single sample sequenced in a study of blood T cell repertoires in COVID-19. Data came from immunoSEQ multiplex PCR; TCRdb stores just in-frame clones and leaves some out. Here the sample spans more than 100,000 clones, 84% being singletons. The material sequenced was PBMCs or T cells enriched from blood (not recorded which). These receptor sequences come from a woman in her thirties who had recovered from COVID-19.

This sequence joins TRBV29-1 and TRBJ2-7; 9 positions match TRBD1. The CDR3 has 14 amino acids. V gave up 4 bases and J gave up 2 bases; unmatched junction bases: 6. Germline assignment: CDR1 SQVTM and CDR2 ANQGSEA. This CDR3 reads CSVAPGTGTYEQYF. DNA for the CDR3: TGCAGCGTTGCCCCCGGGACAGGGACCTACGAGCAGTACTTC.

This clone was detected only once. The chain couples TRBV19 to TRBJ1-4, with TRBD1 identical over 9 bases. The V and J ends lost 8 bases and 1 base, in that order; junction bases with no gene match: 8. CDR3 length: 16 amino acids. Germline CDR1 reads LNHDA; CDR2 reads SQIVND (reference sequence). CDR3 nucleotides: TGTGCCAGTTCTTACAGGGGGCGCGGAACTAATGAAAAACTGTTTTTT. Encoded protein: CASSYRGRGTNEKLFF.

V usage is TRBV9 and J usage is TRBJ1-1, with D perhaps matching TRBD1 (6 bases). V dropped 3 bases and J dropped 1 base, with 13 bases sitting between them. The CDR3 covers 15 residues. Germline lookup yields CDR1 SGDLS and CDR2 YYNGEE. For the CDR3, the DNA is TGTGCCAGCAGCGAATCCGGGACACCGAACACTGAAGCTTTCTTT. As protein: CASSESGTPNTEAFF.

V and J are TRBV28 and TRBJ1-2; weak D call: TRBD1 (5 bases). This CDR3 region has 14 residues. The ends were cut back, 5 bases at V and 1 base at J, with 11 bases in the middle. Germline CDR1 MDHEN, CDR2 SYDVKM. The CDR3 DNA reads as TGTGCCAGCAGTATAGGGGCAGTTAACTATGGCTACACCTTC. It encodes CASSIGAVNYGYTF.

The V gene is TRBV7-8, the J gene TRBJ2-3; D remains unclear. The CDR3 sequence is 12 residues long. Trimming took 5 bases from V and 2 from J, leaving 5 bases between them. Germline values: CDR1 SGHVS, CDR2 FQNEAQ. CDR3 region: CASSLYTDTQYF. The CDR3 DNA reads as TGTGCCAGCAGCCTGTACACAGATACGCAGTATTTT.

The chain carries TRBV28 and TRBJ1-2, with TRBD1 matching 10 bases. The CDR3 is 14 amino acids. Losses at the gene ends were 6 bases for V and 6 bases for J; bases not matched to a gene: 7. Germline V gene sequence: CDR1 MDHEN, CDR2 SYDVKM. The DNA for the CDR3 is TGTGCCAGCAGGCCGCCGGGACAGGGGAATGGCTACACCTTC. It encodes CASRPPGQGNGYTF.

The chain recombines TRBV27 with TRBJ1-5; tentatively, D is TRBD1 (6 bases). V lost 6 bases and J lost 5, with 23 bases in between. The CDR3 is 17 residues long. Looked up from germline, CDR1 is MNHEY and CDR2 is SMNVEV (reference sequence). CDR3 residues: CASSRLGERGGDQPQHF. The CDR3 nucleotides are TGTGCCAGCAGCCGACTAGGGGAGAGGGGGGGAGATCAGCCCCAGCATTTT.

V and J are TRBV30 and TRBJ1-4, with 8 nucleotides matching TRBD1. The CDR3 loop spans 15 amino acids. Germline V gene sequence: CDR1 GTSNPN, CDR2 SVGIG (reference sequence). The V and J ends lost 1 base and 3 bases, in that order; junction bases with no gene match: 4. Here the CDR3 reads CAWSATGGSNEKLFF. The CDR3 nucleotides are TGTGCCTGGAGTGCCACAGGGGGATCTAATGAAAAACTGTTTTTT. Using reference TRBV30 and TRBJ1-4 for the parts outside the CDR3, the full variable domain is SQTIHQWPATLVQPVGSPLSLECTVEGTSNPNLYWYRQAAGRGLQLLFYSVGIGQISSEVPQNLSASRPQDRQFILSSKKLLLSDSGFYLCAWSATGGSNEKLFFGSGTQLSVL.

V is TRBV28 and J is TRBJ2-7, with 11 bases lining up with TRBD2. The V segment lost 3 bases and the J segment 3 bases; nucleotides outside the gene matches: 4. The CDR3 totals 15 residues. The V gene's germline CDR1 is MDHEN and CDR2 SYDVKM. This CDR3 is CASSLQLAGVYEQYF. In DNA form, the CDR3 reads TGTGCCAGCAGTTTGCAACTAGCGGGAGTCTACGAGCAGTACTTC. Variable domain in full (rest from reference TRBV28 and TRBJ2-7): DVKVTQSSRYLVKRTGEKVFLECVQDMDHENMFWYRQDPGLGLRLIYFSYDVKMKEKGDIPEGYSVSREKKERFSLILESASTNQTSMYLCASSLQLAGVYEQYFGPGTRLTVT.

CDR3 DNA sequence: TGTGCCAGCAGCCAGCCTAGCGCCCAAACCTACGAGCAGTACTTC. Protein: CASSQPSAQTYEQYF. V usage is TRBV4-2 and J usage is TRBJ2-7, with D perhaps TRBD2 (6 bases). Germline loops: CDR1 LGHNA, CDR2 YNFKEQ. The CDR3 is 15 amino acids. Trimming cost V 3 bases and J 2 bases, with 14 bases left between them.

The chain links TRBV7-8 to TRBJ2-1, with D possibly being TRBD2 (6 bases). V lost 3 bases and J 7 bases, leaving 19 bases between the germline ends. This CDR3 spans 16 amino acids. Germline CDR1 is SGHVS and CDR2 is FQNEAQ. The CDR3: CASSLAGLVTVNEQFF. The CDR3 DNA is TGTGCCAGCAGCTTGGCGGGATTAGTCACTGTAAATGAGCAGTTCTTC.

V gene TRBV5-1 combines with J gene TRBJ1-2; 8 positions agree with TRBD1. V was pared by 4 bases and J by 4 bases, with 3 bases of the junction left unmatched. This CDR3 region has 13 residues. CDR1 is SGHRS, CDR2 YFSETQ, per germline. CDR3 sequence: CASSAGGAYGYTF. The DNA of the CDR3 is TGCGCCAGCAGCGCAGGGGGCGCCTATGGCTACACCTTC.

The V and J genes are TRBV7-9 and TRBJ2-2; 9 bases line up with TRBD2. The germline CDR1 and CDR2 sequences are SEHNR and FQNEAQ (reference sequence). This CDR3 contains 16 residues. V was pared by 1 base and J by 4 bases, with 4 bases of the junction left unmatched. The CDR3 loop is CASSLVGTSRTGELFF. CDR3 in DNA: TGTGCCAGCAGCTTAGTGGGGACTAGCCGCACCGGGGAGCTGTTTTTT.

The gene calls are TRBV5-1 and TRBJ2-1; 8 bases fit TRBD2. This CDR3 comprises 14 residues. CDR1 and CDR2 (germline): SGHRS, YFSETQ. V was pared by 0 bases and J by 9 bases, with 5 bases of the junction left unmatched. CDR3 loop: CASSLGLAQGEQFF. The CDR3 DNA is TGCGCCAGCAGCTTGGGACTAGCGCAGGGTGAGCAGTTCTTC.

The chain couples TRBV28 to TRBJ2-5; tentative D call: TRBD2 (5 bases). The CDR3 extends over 17 amino acids. In germline, CDR1 is MDHEN, CDR2 SYDVKM. V was pared by 7 bases and J by 2 bases, with 23 bases between. Here the CDR3 DNA reads TGTGCCAGCACCGACCCCCGGAGCGCGAGGAGGCAAGAGACCCAGTACTTC. As protein: CASTDPRSARRQETQYF.

This clone was seen just once. V is TRBV4-3 and J is TRBJ2-1, with TRBD2 matching 9 bases. The CDR3 spans 17 residues. V was clipped by 2 bases and J by 0 bases; unmatched bases: 5. Per the germline V gene, CDR1 is LGHNA and CDR2 is YSLEER. The CDR3 here is CASSQHPSGTSYNEQFF. The CDR3 DNA follows: TGCGCCAGCAGCCAACATCCTAGCGGGACCTCCTACAATGAGCAGTTCTTC.